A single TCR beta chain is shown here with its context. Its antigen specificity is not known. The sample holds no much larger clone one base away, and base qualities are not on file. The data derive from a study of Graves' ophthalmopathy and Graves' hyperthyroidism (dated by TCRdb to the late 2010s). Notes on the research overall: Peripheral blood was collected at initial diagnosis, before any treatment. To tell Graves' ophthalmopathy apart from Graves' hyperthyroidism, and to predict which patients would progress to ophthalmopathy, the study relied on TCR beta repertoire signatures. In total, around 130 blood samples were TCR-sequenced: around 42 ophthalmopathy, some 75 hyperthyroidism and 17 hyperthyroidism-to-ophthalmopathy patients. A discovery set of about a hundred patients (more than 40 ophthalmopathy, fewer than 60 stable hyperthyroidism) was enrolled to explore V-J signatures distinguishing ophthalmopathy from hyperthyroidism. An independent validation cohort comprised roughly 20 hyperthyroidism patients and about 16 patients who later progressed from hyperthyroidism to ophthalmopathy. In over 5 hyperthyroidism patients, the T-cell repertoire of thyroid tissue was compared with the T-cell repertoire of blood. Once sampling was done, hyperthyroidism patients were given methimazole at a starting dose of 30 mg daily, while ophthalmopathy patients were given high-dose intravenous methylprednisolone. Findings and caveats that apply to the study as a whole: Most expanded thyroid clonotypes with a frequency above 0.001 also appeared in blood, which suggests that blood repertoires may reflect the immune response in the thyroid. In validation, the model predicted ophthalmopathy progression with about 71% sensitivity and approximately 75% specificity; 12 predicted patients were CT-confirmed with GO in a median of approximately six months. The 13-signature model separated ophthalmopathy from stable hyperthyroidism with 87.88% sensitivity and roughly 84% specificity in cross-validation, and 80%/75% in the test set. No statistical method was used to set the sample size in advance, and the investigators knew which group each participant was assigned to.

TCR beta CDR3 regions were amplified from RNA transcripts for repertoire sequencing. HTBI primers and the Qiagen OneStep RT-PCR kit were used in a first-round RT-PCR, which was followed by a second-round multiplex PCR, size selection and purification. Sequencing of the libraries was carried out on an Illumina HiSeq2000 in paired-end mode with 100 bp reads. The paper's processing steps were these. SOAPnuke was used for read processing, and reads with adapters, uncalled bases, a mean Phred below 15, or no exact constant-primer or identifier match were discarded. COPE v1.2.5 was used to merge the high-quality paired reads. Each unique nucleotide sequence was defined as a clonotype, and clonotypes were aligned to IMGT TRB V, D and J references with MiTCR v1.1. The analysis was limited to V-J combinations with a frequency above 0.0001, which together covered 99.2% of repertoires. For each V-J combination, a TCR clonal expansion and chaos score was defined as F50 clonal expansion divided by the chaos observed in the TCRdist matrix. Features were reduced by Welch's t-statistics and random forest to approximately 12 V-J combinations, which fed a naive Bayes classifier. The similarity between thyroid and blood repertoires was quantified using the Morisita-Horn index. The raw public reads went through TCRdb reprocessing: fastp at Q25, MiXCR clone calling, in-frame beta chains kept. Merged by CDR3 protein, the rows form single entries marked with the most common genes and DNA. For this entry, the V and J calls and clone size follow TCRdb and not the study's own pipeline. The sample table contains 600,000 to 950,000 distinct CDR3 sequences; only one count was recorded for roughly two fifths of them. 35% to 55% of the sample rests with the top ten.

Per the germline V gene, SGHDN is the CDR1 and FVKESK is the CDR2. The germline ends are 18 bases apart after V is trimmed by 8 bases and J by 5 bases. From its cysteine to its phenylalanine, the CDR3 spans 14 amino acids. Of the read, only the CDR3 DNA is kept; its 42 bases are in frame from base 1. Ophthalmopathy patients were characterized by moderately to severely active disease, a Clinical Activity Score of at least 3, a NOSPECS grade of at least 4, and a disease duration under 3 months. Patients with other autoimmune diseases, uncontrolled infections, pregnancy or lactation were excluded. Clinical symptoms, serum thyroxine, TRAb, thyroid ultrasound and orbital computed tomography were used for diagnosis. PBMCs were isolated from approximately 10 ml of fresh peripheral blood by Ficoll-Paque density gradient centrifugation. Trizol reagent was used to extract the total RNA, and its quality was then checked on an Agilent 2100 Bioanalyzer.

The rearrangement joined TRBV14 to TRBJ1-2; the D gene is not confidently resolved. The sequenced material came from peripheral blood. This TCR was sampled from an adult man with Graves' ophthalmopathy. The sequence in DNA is TGTGCCAGCTCACCAGCAGGCGCAGGATATGGCTACACCTTC. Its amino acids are CASSPAGAGYGYTF.